The 26 T cell receptor beta chains below were found in one sample sequenced in a study of blood T cell repertoires in COVID-19. Generated by immunoSEQ multiplex PCR, the TCRdb table keeps only in-frame clones and is missing some. This table holds over 250,000 clones, roughly 87% found once. Sequences were obtained from PBMCs or T cells enriched from blood (not recorded which). The source of these receptors is a woman younger than 30 who had recovered from COVID-19.

This clone was observed once. V usage is TRBV29-1 and J usage is TRBJ1-6; D not certain. The CDR3 has 13 residues. The V gene's germline CDR1 is SQVTM and CDR2 ANQGSEA. V lost 7 bases, J lost 0 bases, and 7 bases lay in between. The DNA of the CDR3 is TGCAGCGGTCGGAGCTCCTATAATTCACCCCTCCACTTT. Protein: CSGRSSYNSPLHF.

The chain employs TRBV7-9 and TRBJ1-1, with D uncertain. Germline lookup yields CDR1 SEHNR and CDR2 FQNEAQ (reference sequence). Trimming stripped 0 bases from V and 5 bases from J, with 4 bases between. This CDR3 spans 12 amino acids. In DNA, the CDR3 is TGTGCCAGCAGCTTAGCCGGGACTGAAGCTTTCTTT. It yields the protein CASSLAGTEAFF.

This sequence joins TRBV7-9 and TRBJ1-4, with 7 bases identical to TRBD1. V shed 2 bases and J 8 bases; nucleotides not matched to a gene: 11. From germline, CDR1 is SEHNR and CDR2 FQNEAQ (reference sequence). The CDR3 extends over 16 amino acids. CDR3 protein: CASSLYAGQSIEKLFF. The CDR3 bases are TGTGCCAGCAGCTTATATGCGGGACAGTCTATCGAAAAACTGTTTTTT.

The rearrangement joins TRBV12-5 to TRBJ1-5; the D is unclear. The CDR3 runs to 12 residues. Per germline, CDR1 LGHNT and CDR2 FRNRAP. V was cut by 0 bases and J by 10 bases, with 7 bases left in between. The CDR3 sequence is CASGLVSRPQHF. The CDR3 DNA sequence: TGTGCTAGTGGTTTGGTATCCAGACCCCAGCATTTT.

V and J are TRBV5-1 and TRBJ1-1; possibly TRBD1 for D (5 bases). Trimming took off 3 bases at V and 0 bases at J, with 15 bases between the two ends. CDR1 is SGHRS, CDR2 YFSETQ, per germline. The CDR3 is 16 amino acids. The CDR3 protein is CASSSEGETMNTEAFF. The CDR3 DNA follows: TGCGCCAGCAGCTCGGAAGGGGAAACGATGAACACTGAAGCTTTCTTT.

This chain uses TRBV18 with TRBJ1-5, with 10 nucleotides matching TRBD1. With V trimmed by 3 bases and J by 2 bases, 10 bases remained unmatched. CDR1 and CDR2 (germline): KGHSH, LQKENI. The CDR3 covers 18 residues. The CDR3: CASSPYPWTGGGNQPQHF. The CDR3, as DNA: TGTGCCAGCTCACCCTACCCTTGGACAGGGGGGGGCAATCAGCCCCAGCATTTT. Full variable domain (outside the CDR3, taken from reference TRBV18 and TRBJ1-5): NAGVMQNPRHLVRRRGQEARLRCSPMKGHSHVYWYRQLPEEGLKFMVYLQKENIIDESGMPKERFSAEFPKEGPSILRIQQVVRGDSAAYFCASSPYPWTGGGNQPQHFGDGTRLSIL.

The rearrangement joins TRBV4-3 to TRBJ2-7; a possible D gene is TRBD1 (5 bases). V was clipped by 0 bases and J by 3 bases, with 12 bases between them. The V gene's germline CDR1 is LGHNA and CDR2 YSLEER. CDR3 length: 15 residues. The chain's CDR3 is CASSQDQGLSYEQYF. In DNA form, the CDR3 reads TGCGCCAGCAGCCAAGACCAGGGTTTGAGCTACGAGCAGTACTTC.

The J gene is TRBJ1-2, the V gene TRBV2, with D uncertain. Trimming took 5 bases from V and 3 from J, leaving 7 bases between them. Germline assignment: CDR1 SNHLY and CDR2 FYNNEI. The CDR3 length is 12 residues. In nucleotides, the CDR3 is TGTGCCAGCAGTCGAGGGCACTATGGCTACACCTTC. This translates into CASSRGHYGYTF.

The rearrangement joins TRBV9 to TRBJ1-2, with a weak D call TRBD1 (5 bases). Germline values: CDR1 SGDLS, CDR2 YYNGEE. This CDR3 spans 17 amino acids. V was cut by 0 bases and J by 5 bases, with 20 bases left in between. The CDR3 loop reads CASSVATGEGFSYGYTF. For the CDR3, the DNA is TGTGCCAGCAGCGTAGCTACGGGGGAGGGTTTTTCTTATGGCTACACCTTC.

V usage is TRBV7-2 and J usage is TRBJ2-1; 10 nucleotides align to TRBD1. Trimming removed 6 bases from V and 1 base from J; junction bases left unmatched: 15. This CDR3 region has 19 residues. Germline V gene data show CDR1 as SGHTA and CDR2 as FQGNSA. This chain's CDR3 is CASRRDRGRPIWSYNEQFF. The CDR3 DNA sequence: TGTGCCAGCAGGAGAGACAGGGGGCGCCCCATCTGGTCCTACAATGAGCAGTTCTTC.

This clone was observed once. This chain uses TRBV5-1 with TRBJ2-1; maybe TRBD2 (5 bases). V gave up 6 bases and J gave up 1 base, with 11 bases separating them. The CDR3 is 14 residues long. Germline V gene data show CDR1 as SGHRS and CDR2 as YFSETQ. In DNA form, the CDR3 reads TGCGCCAGCACGGAGACGGGGTCCTACAATGAGCAGTTCTTC. It yields the protein CASTETGSYNEQFF.

J is TRBJ2-3 and V is TRBV29-1; tentative D call: TRBD1 (6 bases). This CDR3 region has 13 residues. The V gene lost 4 bases and the J gene lost 6 bases, with 14 bases spanning the gap. Per germline, CDR1 SQVTM and CDR2 ANQGSEA. In DNA form, the CDR3 reads TGCAGCGTTGGACAGGTGGATGGGGATACGCAGTATTTT. Encoded protein: CSVGQVDGDTQYF.

The chain has TRBV5-1 and TRBJ1-2, with D possibly being TRBD1 (6 bases). This CDR3 is built from 15 residues. Trimming removed 4 bases at V and 4 bases at J, with 17 bases between. Germline CDR1 and CDR2: SGHRS and YFSETQ. For the CDR3, the DNA is TGCGCCAGCAGCCAGACACAGGGTTCGAGCTATGGCTACACCTTC. It codes for CASSQTQGSSYGYTF.

This chain links TRBV28 with TRBJ2-3; 9 positions agree with TRBD2. This CDR3 region has 16 residues. Trimming cost V 5 bases and J 0 bases; bases outside gene matches: 6. The germline CDR1 and CDR2 sequences are MDHEN and SYDVKM. This CDR3 reads CASSSSGRGSTDTQYF. In DNA, the CDR3 is TGTGCCAGCAGTAGTAGCGGGAGAGGGAGCACAGATACGCAGTATTTT.

V gene TRBV9 combines with J gene TRBJ2-7; D gene ambiguous. The CDR3 spans 14 residues. V was cut by 2 bases and J by 1 base, with 10 bases left in between. Germline CDR1 reads SGDLS; CDR2 reads YYNGEE. The CDR3 DNA reads as TGTGCCAGCAGCGTGATGTCACAGTCCTACGAGCAGTACTTC. Translating it yields CASSVMSQSYEQYF.

The chain joins TRBV3-1 (or the pseudogene TRBV3-2) to TRBJ2-7; 11 positions agree with TRBD2. Germline CDR1 and CDR2: LGHDT and YNNKEL (reference sequence). Trimming cost V 3 bases and J 5 bases; bases outside gene matches: 3. The CDR3 sequence is 14 residues long. The CDR3 spells CASSHTSGSHEQYF. CDR3 DNA sequence: TGTGCCAGCAGCCACACTAGCGGGAGCCACGAGCAGTACTTC.

This rearrangement joins TRBV2 to TRBJ2-5; perhaps TRBD1 as D (7 bases). CDR1 is SNHLY, CDR2 FYNNEI, per germline. The CDR3 is made up of 16 amino acids. V gave up 6 bases and J gave up 3 bases, with 20 bases separating them. CDR3 sequence reads: CASRTGRGGAKETQYF. The CDR3 coding sequence is TGTGCCAGCAGAACCGGGAGAGGGGGCGCGAAAGAGACCCAGTACTTC.

The genes are TRBV9 and TRBJ2-1, with D possibly matching TRBD2 (5 bases). Germline-derived CDR1 and CDR2 are SGDLS and YYNGEE. CDR3 length: 17 residues. Trimming took 1 base from V and 5 from J, leaving 19 bases between them. The CDR3: CASSVSEGSSLNNEQFF. In DNA form, the CDR3 reads TGTGCCAGCAGCGTATCCGAGGGTTCGTCCCTTAACAATGAGCAGTTCTTC. Full variable domain (remainder filled in from reference TRBV9 and TRBJ2-1): DSGVTQTPKHLITATGQRVTLRCSPRSGDLSVYWYQQSLDQGLQFLIQYYNGEERAKGNILERFSAQQFPDLHSELNLSSLELGDSALYFCASSVSEGSSLNNEQFFGPGTRLTVL.

This chain joins TRBV6-5 and TRBJ2-2; 9 positions agree with TRBD1. The CDR3 length is 14 residues. J gave up 8 bases and V 6 bases, and 7 bases lay outside the gene matches. Germline lookup yields CDR1 MNHEY and CDR2 SVGAGI. CDR3 coding DNA: TGTGCCAGCAGAAGGACAGGGGTTGCTGGGGAGCTGTTTTTT. Its protein is CASRRTGVAGELFF.

V gene TRBV3-1 (or the pseudogene TRBV3-2) combines with J gene TRBJ2-1; perhaps TRBD2 as D (5 bases). The CDR3 covers 14 residues. Per germline, CDR1 LGHDT and CDR2 YNNKEL (reference sequence). Trimming stripped 6 bases from V and 4 bases from J, with 13 bases between. This CDR3 reads CASSPTRGYNEQFF. For the CDR3, the DNA is TGTGCCAGCAGTCCGACCCGGGGATACAATGAGCAGTTCTTC.

This chain joins TRBV3-1 (or the pseudogene TRBV3-2) and TRBJ1-2; D is possibly TRBD1 (6 bases). CDR1 and CDR2 (germline): LGHDT, YNNKEL (reference sequence). The CDR3 covers 13 residues. V was shortened by 4 bases and J by 7 bases, with 13 bases between the two germline ends. CDR3 in amino acids: CASSPTGFAGYTF. The CDR3 DNA reads as TGTGCCAGCAGCCCAACAGGGTTCGCTGGCTACACCTTC.

This rearrangement joins TRBV7-9 to TRBJ1-4, with D possibly being TRBD1 (6 bases). The germline V gene encodes CDR1 SEHNR and CDR2 FQNEAQ (reference sequence). This CDR3 comprises 13 residues. V was shortened by 8 bases and J by 2 bases, with 9 bases between the two germline ends. The CDR3 DNA reads as TGTGCCAGCCGTGGACAGACTAATGAAAAACTGTTTTTT. This encodes CASRGQTNEKLFF.

The chain carries TRBV28 and TRBJ2-5; 9 positions match TRBD2. The CDR3 is 13 amino acids. Germline V CDR1 and CDR2: MDHEN, SYDVKM. V lost 6 bases, J lost 3 bases, and 2 bases stayed unmatched. The CDR3 is CASRVAGEETQYF. The CDR3 DNA reads TGTGCCAGCAGGGTAGCGGGAGAAGAGACCCAGTACTTC.

The CDR3 nucleotides are TGTGCCACCAGTGATCCCGGGACAGGGTACACCGGGGAGCTGTTTTTT. Its translation: CATSDPGTGYTGELFF. The chain is built from TRBV24-1 and TRBJ2-2; 9 bases fit TRBD1. CDR1 is KGHDR, CDR2 SFDVKD, per germline. This CDR3 is 16 amino acids long. Trimming took 3 bases from V and 3 from J; bases not matched to a gene: 4.

The chain carries TRBV6-4 and TRBJ2-1; D remains ambiguous. CDR3 length: 16 residues. V lost 0 bases and J lost 0, with 9 bases in between. The germline gives CDR1 MRHNA, CDR2 SNTAGT. CDR3 residues: CASSDSTGNSYNEQFF. CDR3 nucleotide sequence: TGTGCCAGCAGTGACTCGACTGGAAACTCCTACAATGAGCAGTTCTTC.

This chain uses TRBV10-3 with TRBJ1-2; 9 bases align to TRBD1. The CDR3 sequence is 14 residues long. J gave up 3 bases and V 10 bases, and 9 bases lay outside the gene matches. The germline gives CDR1 ENHRY, CDR2 SYGVKD. CDR3 coding DNA: TGTGCCACCTCGAGGGACAGGGACGACTATGGCTACACCTTC. It is translated as CATSRDRDDYGYTF.